A selection of T cell receptor beta chains follows, all from one sample in a study of technical replicates of blood from several donors. TCRdb's table, derived via immunoSEQ multiplex PCR, lists solely in-frame clones and lacks some. The table records tens of thousands of clones, 85% to 95% of them present only once. The sequenced material came from PBMCs. The receptors stem from a human donor in good health. Some clones in this sample may be carry-over from other donors' samples. The CDR3 runs from the conserved cysteine through the conserved F or W. The order of the fields is J gene, CDR3 length, D gene, clone size, V gene, CDR3 protein, CDR3 DNA. D genes are given only for firm matches. Size values are once, few and many counts, or a class for expanded clones, and some rows have none.

J gene: TRBJ1-1; CDR3 length: 16; D gene: NA; clone size: NA; V gene: TRBV12-5; CDR3 protein: CASGLALNMELTEAFF; CDR3 DNA: TGTGCTAGTGGTTTGGCGTTGAACATGGAGCTCACTGAAGCTTTCTTT
J gene: TRBJ1-1; CDR3 length: 14; D gene: TRBD1; clone size: few; V gene: TRBV30; CDR3 protein: CAWRGQGGNTEAFF; CDR3 DNA: TGTGCCTGGAGGGGACAGGGGGGAAACACTGAAGCTTTCTTT
J gene: TRBJ2-7; CDR3 length: 15; D gene: TRBD1; clone size: NA; V gene: TRBV4-2; CDR3 protein: CASSLGQGASYEQYF; CDR3 DNA: TGTGCCAGCAGCTTGGGACAGGGGGCTTCCTACGAGCAGTACTTC
J gene: TRBJ2-3; CDR3 length: 12; D gene: NA; clone size: NA; V gene: TRBV30; CDR3 protein: CAWSQGRDTQYF; CDR3 DNA: TGTGCCTGGAGTCAGGGTCGAGATACGCAGTATTTT
J gene: TRBJ2-3; CDR3 length: 15; D gene: TRBD2; clone size: NA; V gene: TRBV5-1; CDR3 protein: CASSIREDLTDTQYF; CDR3 DNA: TGCGCCAGCAGCATCCGGGAGGACCTCACAGATACGCAGTATTTT
J gene: TRBJ2-5; CDR3 length: 12; D gene: NA; clone size: NA; V gene: TRBV14; CDR3 protein: CASSLVLGTQYF; CDR3 DNA: TGTGCCAGCAGCCTCGTTCTAGGGACCCAGTACTTC
J gene: TRBJ2-3; CDR3 length: 16; D gene: TRBD2; clone size: NA; V gene: TRBV7-9; CDR3 protein: CASSDGLAGGSDTQYF; CDR3 DNA: TGTGCCAGCAGCGACGGACTAGCGGGGGGCTCAGATACGCAGTATTTT
J gene: TRBJ1-4; CDR3 length: 14; D gene: TRBD1; clone size: NA; V gene: TRBV6-1; CDR3 protein: CASRTDRGTGKLFF; CDR3 DNA: TGTGCCAGCAGAACCGACAGGGGAACTGGAAAACTGTTTTTT
J gene: TRBJ1-2; CDR3 length: 14; D gene: NA; clone size: NA; V gene: TRBV7-9; CDR3 protein: CASSLWGVEQGFTF; CDR3 DNA: TGTGCCAGCAGCTTATGGGGTGTAGAGCAGGGATTCACCTTC
J gene: TRBJ2-2; CDR3 length: 12; D gene: TRBD1; clone size: once; V gene: TRBV2; CDR3 protein: CARRQGTGELFF; CDR3 DNA: TGTGCCAGGCGACAGGGAACCGGGGAGCTGTTTTTT
J gene: TRBJ1-2; CDR3 length: 14; D gene: NA; clone size: NA; V gene: TRBV7-9; CDR3 protein: CASSPNGAPYGYTF; CDR3 DNA: TGTGCCAGCAGCCCCAATGGAGCACCCTATGGCTACACCTTC
J gene: TRBJ1-1; CDR3 length: 14; D gene: TRBD1; clone size: NA; V gene: TRBV30; CDR3 protein: CAWKGGGENTEAFF; CDR3 DNA: TGTGCCTGGAAAGGAGGGGGCGAGAACACTGAAGCTTTCTTT
J gene: TRBJ2-1; CDR3 length: 15; D gene: TRBD2; clone size: NA; V gene: TRBV4-1; CDR3 protein: CASSHLAGGYNEQFF; CDR3 DNA: TGCGCCAGCAGCCATTTAGCGGGAGGCTACAATGAGCAGTTCTTC
J gene: TRBJ2-3; CDR3 length: 16; D gene: TRBD2; clone size: NA; V gene: TRBV5-1; CDR3 protein: CASSLVLAGNTDTQYF; CDR3 DNA: TGCGCCAGCAGCTTGGTTCTAGCGGGGAACACAGATACGCAGTATTTT
J gene: TRBJ2-2; CDR3 length: 14; D gene: TRBD2; clone size: NA; V gene: TRBV19; CDR3 protein: CASSSSAGAGELFF; CDR3 DNA: TGTGCCAGTAGTTCTTCGGCGGGAGCCGGGGAGCTGTTTTTT
J gene: TRBJ2-6; CDR3 length: 17; D gene: TRBD1; clone size: NA; V gene: TRBV19; CDR3 protein: CASSIFQGALGANVLTF; CDR3 DNA: TGTGCCAGTAGTATTTTCCAGGGGGCGCTTGGGGCCAACGTCCTGACTTTC
J gene: TRBJ2-1; CDR3 length: 14; D gene: NA; clone size: NA; V gene: TRBV27; CDR3 protein: CASSYRAHYNEQFF; CDR3 DNA: TGTGCCAGCAGTTACAGGGCCCACTACAATGAGCAGTTCTTC
J gene: TRBJ2-2; CDR3 length: 14; D gene: TRBD2; clone size: few; V gene: TRBV6-4; CDR3 protein: CASSASGDTGELFF; CDR3 DNA: TGTGCCAGCAGTGCTAGCGGGGACACCGGGGAGCTGTTTTTT
J gene: TRBJ2-7; CDR3 length: 14; D gene: NA; clone size: NA; V gene: TRBV7-2; CDR3 protein: CASSFGGATYEQYF; CDR3 DNA: TGTGCCAGCAGCTTTGGCGGGGCGACCTACGAGCAGTACTTC
J gene: TRBJ1-1; CDR3 length: 15; D gene: NA; clone size: NA; V gene: TRBV5-1; CDR3 protein: CASSLNGGPNTEAFF; CDR3 DNA: TGCGCCAGCAGCTTGAATGGAGGCCCGAACACTGAAGCTTTCTTT
J gene: TRBJ2-2; CDR3 length: 14; D gene: TRBD1; clone size: NA; V gene: TRBV9; CDR3 protein: CASRGQGDTGELFF; CDR3 DNA: TGTGCCAGCAGGGGACAGGGGGACACCGGGGAGCTGTTTTTT
J gene: TRBJ2-7; CDR3 length: 14; D gene: TRBD2; clone size: NA; V gene: TRBV12-5; CDR3 protein: CASGSAGRTHEQYF; CDR3 DNA: TGTGCTAGTGGATCAGCGGGAAGGACCCACGAGCAGTACTTC